Below are 28 T cell receptor beta chains sequenced from a single sample in a study of CD8+ T cells in alopecia areata. Isolated RNA was reverse transcribed into cDNA used as the sequencing template. TCRdb keeps only in-frame clones here, not all; method: immunoSEQ multiplex PCR. The sample shows 90,000 to 120,000 clones, about 83% of them seen only once. As to treatment: oral pan-JAK inhibitor, 5-10 mg twice daily. The starting material was CD8+ T cells sorted from blood, obtained at week 24, from a patient treated with tofacitinib. The receptors come from a human donor with alopecia areata.

The chain joins TRBV7-9 to TRBJ2-7; D not certain. The CDR3 extends over 12 amino acids. The germline V and J ends were trimmed by 3 bases and 6 bases, with 9 bases remaining between them. The germline V gene encodes CDR1 SEHNR and CDR2 FQNEAQ (reference sequence). The CDR3 nucleotides are TGTGCCAGCAGCTTCGGTGAAACCGAGCAGTACTTC. Its protein product is CASSFGETEQYF.

In DNA, the CDR3 is TGCAGCGTTGAACGACGGGGTGGCCCAGGAGAGACCCAGTACTTC. This sequence encodes CSVERRGGPGETQYF. The chain combines TRBV29-1 with TRBJ2-5; the D gene is possibly TRBD2 (5 bases). The ends were cut back, 2 bases at V and 4 bases at J, with 17 bases in the middle. Germline CDR1 reads SQVTM; CDR2 reads ANQGSEA. The CDR3 runs 15 residues.

This chain links TRBV11-3 with TRBJ2-5; 7 bases match TRBD1. J lost 2 bases, V lost 4 bases, and 7 bases had no gene match. Germline V lookup: CDR1 SGHNT, CDR2 YENEEA. The CDR3 covers 15 residues. The CDR3 DNA follows: TGTGCCAGCAGCTCCCGGGACAGAAATCAAGAGACCCAGTACTTC. Its translation: CASSSRDRNQETQYF.

The rearrangement uses TRBV5-5 and TRBJ2-1; D not resolved. The CDR3 loop spans 13 amino acids. Germline CDR1 and CDR2: SGHKS and YYEKEE (reference sequence). V gave up 0 bases and J gave up 12 bases, with 13 bases separating them. CDR3: CASSLARPKGQFF. CDR3 nucleotide sequence: TGTGCCAGCAGCTTGGCTCGGCCTAAGGGGCAGTTCTTC.

This chain joins TRBV7-2 and TRBJ2-7, with D perhaps TRBD1 or TRBD2 (5 bases each). V lost 2 bases to trimming and J lost 2 bases, with 10 bases between them. The CDR3 is 14 residues long. Germline V lookup: CDR1 SGHTA, CDR2 FQGNSA. CDR3 sequence reads: CASSLLAGPYEQYF. The CDR3 nucleotides are TGTGCCAGCAGCTTACTAGCAGGGCCCTACGAGCAGTACTTC.

The chain carries TRBV4-1 and TRBJ2-3; D may match TRBD1 or TRBD2 (5 bases each). The CDR3 loop spans 13 amino acids. CDR1 and CDR2 from the germline V gene are MGHRA and YSYEKL. The ends were cut back, 8 bases at V and 6 bases at J, with 15 bases in the middle. CDR3 sequence reads: CASRGENADTQYF. The CDR3 nucleotides are TGCGCCAGCCGAGGGGAGAATGCGGATACGCAGTATTTT.

The rearrangement uses TRBV27 and TRBJ1-1; the D is unclear. CDR3 length: 15 residues. Germline V gives CDR1 MNHEY, CDR2 SMNVEV (reference sequence). Between the trimmed V and J ends, which lost 5 bases and 3 bases, there was a span of 16 bases. The CDR3 DNA reads as TGTGCCAGCAGTCCGACGGGAATCCTGGACACTGAAGCTTTCTTT. Protein sequence: CASSPTGILDTEAFF.

The chain combines TRBV6-5 with TRBJ2-5; maybe TRBD2 (7 bases). Deletions cut 6 bases from V and 4 bases from J, with 15 bases between. The V gene's germline CDR1 is MNHEY and CDR2 SVGAGI. This CDR3 has 14 amino acids. CDR3 coding DNA: TGTGCCAGCAGCACTGGGGGGGGGCTAGAGACCCAGTACTTC. The encoded protein is CASSTGGGLETQYF.

This CDR3 is CSVGLEGTDTQYF. The CDR3 DNA is TGCAGCGTTGGATTGGAGGGGACAGATACGCAGTATTTT. This chain connects TRBV29-1 to TRBJ2-3; D is perhaps TRBD2 (6 bases). V was shortened by 4 bases and J by 3 bases, with 11 bases between the two germline ends. The CDR3 contains 13 residues. Germline values: CDR1 SQVTM, CDR2 ANQGSEA.

This chain uses TRBV5-4 with TRBJ2-5; D is possibly TRBD2 (6 bases). V gave up 4 bases and J gave up 5 bases, with 15 bases separating them. Germline V CDR1 and CDR2: SGHNT, YYREEE (reference sequence). The CDR3 is 14 amino acids. As DNA, the CDR3 is TGTGCCAGCAGCAACCGTGGGGGACTGGAGACCCAGTACTTC. It specifies CASSNRGGLETQYF.

Turning to this clone: Other nucleotide sequences in the sample specify the same CDR3. The rearrangement joins TRBV7-2 to TRBJ2-7; maybe TRBD2 (6 bases). This CDR3 spans 14 amino acids. Trimming pared 3 bases from V and 0 bases from J, leaving 9 bases between. Germline V lookup: CDR1 SGHTA, CDR2 FQGNSA. The CDR3 reads CASSLDGGSYEQYF. CDR3 DNA sequence: TGTGCCAGCAGCTTGGACGGGGGCTCCTACGAGCAGTACTTC.

In the case of this clone: The junction does not match germline at one end; this may be a read error. This chain connects TRBV7-7 to TRBJ2-2; D is unclear. The germline V gene encodes CDR1 SSHAT and CDR2 FNYEAQ (reference sequence). The CDR3 has 14 residues. The chain's CDR3 is CASSLARNTGELFF. The CDR3 coding sequence is TGTGCTAGCAGCTTAGCTAGGAACACCGGGGAGCTGTTTTTT.

The rearrangement links TRBV4-1 to TRBJ1-2; 7 bases are shared with TRBD1. Germline-derived CDR1 and CDR2 are MGHRA and YSYEKL. Trimming at V came to 2 bases and at J to 6 bases, leaving 3 bases not matched to a gene. The CDR3 covers 13 residues. The CDR3: CASSQTGEDGYTF. CDR3 nucleotide sequence: TGCGCCAGCAGCCAAACAGGGGAGGATGGCTACACCTTC.

The rearrangement links TRBV27 to TRBJ1-4; D possibly corresponds to TRBD1 (5 bases). The CDR3 runs 14 residues. Germline V gives CDR1 MNHEY, CDR2 SMNVEV (reference sequence). V was pared by 3 bases and J by 7 bases, with 12 bases between. In DNA, the CDR3 is TGTGCCAGCAGTTTTAAGGGGCGGGGTGAAAAACTGTTTTTT. This sequence encodes CASSFKGRGEKLFF.

As DNA, the CDR3 is TGTGCCAGCAGTTCAGGGGTCTCTAACACTGAAGCTTTCTTT. Translation: CASSSGVSNTEAFF. This chain joins TRBV27 and TRBJ1-1, with a tentative D call TRBD1 (6 bases). CDR1 is MNHEY, CDR2 SMNVEV, per germline (reference sequence). Trimming removed 4 bases from V and 2 bases from J, with 11 bases in between. This CDR3 region has 14 residues.

The chain is built from TRBV5-1 and TRBJ2-7; 9 positions agree with TRBD1. Unmatched junction bases numbered 7, after V lost 4 bases and J lost 5 bases. This CDR3 is built from 14 residues. Germline V gene lookup returns CDR1 SGHRS and CDR2 YFSETQ. As DNA, the CDR3 is TGCGCCAGCAGCGTCCGGGACAGGGCCGACGAGCAGTACTTC. Its translation is CASSVRDRADEQYF.

The chain is built from TRBV11-2 and TRBJ2-7, with a tentative D call TRBD1 (5 bases). V lost 5 bases and J 2 bases, leaving 13 bases between the germline ends. The CDR3 totals 14 residues. The germline V gene encodes CDR1 SGHAT and CDR2 FQNNGV. The CDR3 DNA reads as TGTGCCAGCAGCAGGGGCACATCAGCCTACGAGCAGTACTTC. Translation: CASSRGTSAYEQYF.

This clone was recorded only once. The J gene is TRBJ2-5, the V gene TRBV2; 10 bases map to TRBD2. The germline V gene encodes CDR1 SNHLY and CDR2 FYNNEI. J gave up 5 bases and V 4 bases, and 13 bases lay outside the gene matches. This CDR3 comprises 17 residues. The CDR3 DNA reads as TGTGCCAGCAGTGTCCCCTACGGGGCTAGCGGGGGTGAGACCCAGTACTTC. This gives the protein CASSVPYGASGGETQYF.

The CDR3 loop is CASTQSGKAFF. Written as DNA, the CDR3 is TGTGCCAGCACTCAGTCCGGGAAAGCTTTCTTT. The V call is TRBV6-6, the J call TRBJ1-1; D gene uncertain. The V end lost 7 bases, the J end lost 9 bases, and 12 bases lay between the germline ends. Germline loops: CDR1 MNHNY, CDR2 SVGAGI (reference sequence). CDR3 length equals 11 residues.

This clone was seen more than once but under ten times. The V gene is TRBV29-1, the J gene TRBJ2-1; D unclear. This CDR3 spans 10 amino acids. The germline V gene has CDR1 SQVTM and CDR2 ANQGSEA. Between the trimmed V and J ends, which lost 2 bases and 6 bases, there was a span of 2 bases. CDR3 amino acids: CSVESNEQFF. The CDR3 coding sequence is TGCAGCGTTGAATCCAATGAGCAGTTCTTC.

This clone was recorded once. The chain is built from TRBV18 and TRBJ1-5; the D gene is possibly TRBD1 (6 bases). Germline V gives CDR1 KGHSH, CDR2 LQKENI. The V end lost 3 bases, the J end lost 4 bases, and 16 bases lay between the germline ends. The CDR3 has 16 residues. The DNA of the CDR3 is TGTGCCAGCTCACCCTCCCGGCAGGGGACGAATCAGCCCCAGCATTTT. Amino acids: CASSPSRQGTNQPQHF.

This chain connects TRBV27 to TRBJ1-1, with 11 bases identical to TRBD1. Germline-derived CDR1 and CDR2 are MNHEY and SMNVEV (reference sequence). CDR3 size: 18 residues. Trimming cost V 4 bases and J 0 bases; bases outside gene matches: 10. The CDR3 sequence: CASSSYLGQGGMNTEAFF. The CDR3 DNA reads TGTGCCAGCAGTTCCTACCTGGGACAGGGGGGGATGAACACTGAAGCTTTCTTT.

This chain connects TRBV5-1 to TRBJ2-7; D possibly uses TRBD1 or TRBD2 (6 bases each). The V end lost 4 bases, the J end lost 3 bases, and 17 bases lay between the germline ends. The germline CDR1 and CDR2 sequences are SGHRS and YFSETQ. The CDR3 consists of 15 residues. The CDR3 region is CASSPGVGGGYEQYF. The CDR3 bases are TGCGCCAGCAGCCCGGGGGTAGGGGGTGGCTACGAGCAGTACTTC. The full variable domain, rest sourced from reference TRBV5-1 and TRBJ2-7, is KAGVTQTPRYLIKTRGQQVTLSCSPISGHRSVSWYQQTPGQGLQFLFEYFSETQRNKGNFPGRFSGRQFSNSRSEMNVSTLELGDSALYLCASSPGVGGGYEQYFGPGTRLTVT.

This clone turned up a few times. The rearrangement uses TRBV7-2 and TRBJ2-1; unclear D gene. The CDR3 length is 14 residues. CDR1 is SGHTA and CDR2 is FQGNSA in the germline V gene. The V end lost 6 bases, the J end lost 0 bases, and 9 bases lay between the germline ends. The CDR3 nucleotides are TGTGCCAGCAGTAAAGGCAACTCCTACAATGAGCAGTTCTTC. Encoded protein: CASSKGNSYNEQFF. Combining the CDR3 with reference TRBV7-2 and TRBJ2-1 gives the whole variable domain GAGVSQSPSNKVTEKGKDVELRCDPISGHTALYWYRQSLGQGLEFLIYFQGNSAPDKSGLPSDRFSAERTGGSVSTLTIQRTQQEDSAVYLCASSKGNSYNEQFFGPGTRLTVL.

For the CDR3, the DNA is TGTGCCAGCAGTCCAGGGACTAGCGGGGGGGCGCAACAGTACTTC. It codes for CASSPGTSGGAQQYF. The chain has TRBV6-6 and TRBJ2-7; 16 bases fit TRBD2. The V gene's germline CDR1 is MNHNY and CDR2 SVGAGI (reference sequence). V lost 5 bases and J lost 10; bases outside the gene matches: 8. This CDR3 spans 15 amino acids.

The V call is TRBV4-1, the J call TRBJ1-1; D gene unclear. Trimming removed 4 bases from V and 4 bases from J, with 13 bases in between. This CDR3 is built from 14 residues. Looked up from germline, CDR1 is MGHRA and CDR2 is YSYEKL. CDR3 in DNA: TGCGCCAGCAGCCCCCAGAAGGCTGGCACTGAAGCTTTCTTT. Amino acid sequence: CASSPQKAGTEAFF.

The J gene is TRBJ1-1, the V gene TRBV13; D not certain. There are 14 residues in the CDR3. Germline-derived CDR1 and CDR2 are PRHDT and FYEKMQ (reference sequence). The V and J ends lost 5 bases and 1 base respectively, with 11 bases between them. The CDR3 reads CASSLLGRNTEAFF. CDR3 nucleotides: TGTGCCAGCAGCCTCCTGGGGAGGAACACTGAAGCTTTCTTT.

J is TRBJ2-5 and V is TRBV7-9; no reliable D call. The CDR3 totals 15 residues. CDR1 and CDR2 from the germline V gene are SEHNR and FQNEAQ (reference sequence). V lost 0 bases to trimming and J lost 0 bases, with 8 bases between them. CDR3 protein: CASSLADAYQETQYF. CDR3 nucleotides: TGTGCCAGCAGCTTAGCGGACGCCTACCAAGAGACCCAGTACTTC.